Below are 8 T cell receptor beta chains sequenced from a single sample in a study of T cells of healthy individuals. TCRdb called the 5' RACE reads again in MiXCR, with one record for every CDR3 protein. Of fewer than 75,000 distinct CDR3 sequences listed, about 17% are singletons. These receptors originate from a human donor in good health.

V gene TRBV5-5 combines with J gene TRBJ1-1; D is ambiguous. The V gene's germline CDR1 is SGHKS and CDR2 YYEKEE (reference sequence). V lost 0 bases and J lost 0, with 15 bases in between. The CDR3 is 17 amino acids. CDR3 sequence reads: CASSLGSPLPLNTEAFF. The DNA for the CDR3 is TGTGCCAGCAGCTTGGGGAGTCCTTTGCCCTTGAACACTGAAGCTTTCTTT.

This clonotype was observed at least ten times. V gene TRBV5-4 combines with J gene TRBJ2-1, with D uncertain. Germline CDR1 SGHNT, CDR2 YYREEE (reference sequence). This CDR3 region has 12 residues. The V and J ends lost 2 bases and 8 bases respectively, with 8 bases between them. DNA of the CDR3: TGTGCCAGCAGCTTCCATTGGGATGAGCAGTTCTTC. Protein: CASSFHWDEQFF.

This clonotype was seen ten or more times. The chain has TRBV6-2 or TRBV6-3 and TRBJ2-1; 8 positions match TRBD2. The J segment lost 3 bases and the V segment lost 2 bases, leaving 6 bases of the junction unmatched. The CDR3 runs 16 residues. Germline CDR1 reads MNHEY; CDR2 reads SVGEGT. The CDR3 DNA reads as TGTGCCAGCAGTTACATGGCGGGGGGCCTCTACAATGAGCAGTTCTTC. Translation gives CASSYMAGGLYNEQFF.

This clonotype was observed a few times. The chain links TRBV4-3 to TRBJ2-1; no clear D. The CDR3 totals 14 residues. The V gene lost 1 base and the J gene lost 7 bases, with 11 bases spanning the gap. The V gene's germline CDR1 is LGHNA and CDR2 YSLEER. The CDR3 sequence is CASSQGDIRNEQFF. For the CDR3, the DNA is TGCGCCAGCAGCCAAGGCGACATCCGAAATGAGCAGTTCTTC.

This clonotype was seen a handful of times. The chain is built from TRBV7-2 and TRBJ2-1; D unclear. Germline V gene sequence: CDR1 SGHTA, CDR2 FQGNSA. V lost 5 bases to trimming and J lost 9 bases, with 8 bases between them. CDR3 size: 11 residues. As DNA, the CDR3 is TGTGCCAGCAGCCCCGGATCTGAGCAGTTCTTC. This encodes CASSPGSEQFF.

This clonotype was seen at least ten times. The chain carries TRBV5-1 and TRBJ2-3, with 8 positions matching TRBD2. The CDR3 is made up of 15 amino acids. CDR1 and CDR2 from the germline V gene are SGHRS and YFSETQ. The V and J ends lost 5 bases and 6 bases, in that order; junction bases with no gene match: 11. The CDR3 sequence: CASSLPAGEVDTQYF. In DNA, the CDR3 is TGCGCCAGCAGTTTGCCAGCGGGAGAGGTCGATACGCAGTATTTT.

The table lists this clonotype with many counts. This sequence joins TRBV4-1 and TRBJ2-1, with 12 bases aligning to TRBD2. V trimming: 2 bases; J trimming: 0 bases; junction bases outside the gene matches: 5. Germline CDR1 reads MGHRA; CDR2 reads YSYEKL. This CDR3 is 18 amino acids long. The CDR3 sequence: CASSQTSSGGVSYNEQFF. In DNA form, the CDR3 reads TGCGCCAGCAGCCAAACGTCTAGCGGGGGGGTCTCCTACAATGAGCAGTTCTTC.

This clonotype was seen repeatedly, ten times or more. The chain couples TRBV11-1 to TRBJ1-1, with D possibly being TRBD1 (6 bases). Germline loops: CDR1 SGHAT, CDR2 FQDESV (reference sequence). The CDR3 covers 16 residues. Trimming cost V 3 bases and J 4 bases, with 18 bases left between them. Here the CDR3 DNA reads TGTGCCAGCAGCTTGTCATCTCGGGGCAGGGGCACTGAAGCTTTCTTT. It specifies CASSLSSRGRGTEAFF. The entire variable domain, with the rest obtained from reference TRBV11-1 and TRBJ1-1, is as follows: EAEVAQSPRYKITEKSQAVAFWCDPISGHATLYWYRQILGQGPELLVQFQDESVVDDSQLPKDRFSAERLKGVDSTLKIQPAELGDSAMYLCASSLSSRGRGTEAFFGQGTRLTVV.